This TCR beta chain derives from a study of OX40 agonist ivuxolimab in advanced cancers. Study information: The study enrolled dose-escalation patients with hepatocellular carcinoma, melanoma, renal cell or head and neck cancer.

Some clones are missing from TCRdb's copy, which holds only in-frame ones; the method was immunoSEQ multiplex PCR. In the table there are 68,000 or so clones, roughly 85% of which are singletons. Deletions cut 3 bases from V and 3 bases from J, with 8 bases between. This CDR3 contains 13 residues. Germline CDR1 reads KGHSH; CDR2 reads LQKENI. The receptor comes from an adult with an advanced solid tumor such as melanoma, head and neck, liver or kidney cancer. Sequencing used CD4+ or CD8+ T cells sorted from blood, obtained in a trial of the OX40 agonist ivuxolimab. The chain joins TRBV18 to TRBJ2-5; D may be TRBD1 (6 bases). The CDR3 coding sequence is TGTGCCAGCTCACCCTCAGGGGAAGAGACCCAGTACTTC. Its protein is CASSPSGEETQYF. The variable domain in full, with the rest retrieved from reference TRBV18 and TRBJ2-5, is NAGVMQNPRHLVRRRGQEARLRCSPMKGHSHVYWYRQLPEEGLKFMVYLQKENIIDESGMPKERFSAEFPKEGPSILRIQQVVRGDSAAYFCASSPSGEETQYFGPGTRLLVL.